This passage covers 17 T cell receptor beta chains from one sample sequenced in a study of cytomegalovirus exposure and HLA in healthy donors. Vbeta (60) and Jbeta (13) primers were used in the PCR. Libraries were prepared by immunoSEQ multiplex PCR; TCRdb keeps only in-frame clonotypes and omits some of them. The data show about 100,000 clones, 75% to 85% seen once. Specimen: PBMCs. These receptors originate from a woman between 18 and 29 years old in good health and CMV-seronegative.

V is TRBV10-1 and J is TRBJ2-7, with D tentatively TRBD2 (7 bases). This CDR3 spans 15 amino acids. Deletions cut 4 bases from V and 7 bases from J, with 20 bases between. The germline gives CDR1 WNHNN, CDR2 SYGVQD (reference sequence). CDR3 amino acids: CASSGVRGPPREQYF. CDR3 sequence (DNA): TGCGCCAGCAGTGGGGTGCGGGGGCCTCCCCGGGAGCAGTACTTC.

The rearrangement uses TRBV7-6 and TRBJ2-2; TRBD2 aligns across 7 bases. The CDR3 length is 16 residues. V trimming: 5 bases; J trimming: 3 bases; junction bases outside the gene matches: 9. CDR1 and CDR2 from the germline V gene are SGHVS and FNYEAQ. Here the CDR3 reads CASSPPGGRDTGELFF. DNA for the CDR3: TGTGCCAGCAGCCCTCCCGGAGGGAGGGACACCGGGGAGCTGTTTTTT.

V is TRBV2 and J is TRBJ1-6; weak D call: TRBD1 (6 bases). CDR3 length: 13 amino acids. V lost 5 bases, J lost 9 bases, and 11 bases lay in between. Germline-derived CDR1 and CDR2 are SNHLY and FYNNEI. CDR3 DNA: TGTGCCAGCAGTTCAACAGGGTCTTCACCCCTCCACTTT. Its protein is CASSSTGSSPLHF.

This clone was seen just once. The V call is TRBV7-2, the J call TRBJ2-1; TRBD2 aligns across 14 bases. There are 19 residues in the CDR3. V shed 4 bases and J 0 bases; nucleotides not matched to a gene: 8. Per germline, CDR1 SGHTA and CDR2 FQGNSA. Here the CDR3 DNA reads TGTGCCAGCAGCTACCGGGGGACTAGCGGGAGTACCTCCTACAATGAGCAGTTCTTC. Amino acids: CASSYRGTSGSTSYNEQFF.

V is TRBV11-3 and J is TRBJ2-3, with 9 bases matching TRBD2. Germline-derived CDR1 and CDR2 are SGHNT and YENEEA. CDR3 length: 15 amino acids. The V gene end was trimmed by 3 bases and the J gene end by 1 base; junction bases not matched to a gene: 2. CDR3 DNA: TGTGCCAGCAGCTTTAGCGGGGGTGGCACAGATACGCAGTATTTT. This translates into CASSFSGGGTDTQYF.

Turning to this clone: One junction end disagrees with the germline gene, perhaps due to a read error. The rearrangement links TRBV7-9 to TRBJ1-2, with D maybe TRBD1 (5 bases). Germline loops: CDR1 SEHNR, CDR2 FQNEAQ (reference sequence). The CDR3 is 12 amino acids. CDR3 sequence (DNA): TGTTCCAGCTACCCCGGGGGCTATGGCTACACCTTC. Translating it yields CSSYPGGYGYTF.

A few counts support this clone. J is TRBJ1-2 and V is TRBV30, with D tentatively TRBD1 (6 bases). The CDR3 covers 12 residues. The V gene's germline CDR1 is GTSNPN and CDR2 SVGIG (reference sequence). The V end lost 6 bases, the J end lost 8 bases, and 16 bases lay between the germline ends. CDR3 loop: CACSDRNSGYTF. CDR3 sequence (DNA): TGTGCCTGTAGCGACAGGAACTCGGGCTACACCTTC.

This clone was counted a single time. This specimen includes other DNA sequences encoding the same CDR3. The rearrangement joins TRBV28 to TRBJ2-7; D is unclear. Germline V gene lookup returns CDR1 MDHEN and CDR2 SYDVKM. The CDR3 totals 11 residues. V dropped 7 bases and J dropped 7 bases, with 11 bases sitting between them. The CDR3 DNA reads TGTGCCAGCACCTTAGTCGGGGAGCAGTACTTC. It yields the protein CASTLVGEQYF.

The chain has TRBV19 and TRBJ1-1; 10 bases map to TRBD1. The CDR3 is made up of 16 amino acids. Germline V lookup: CDR1 LNHDA, CDR2 SQIVND (reference sequence). With V trimmed by 7 bases and J by 3 bases, 11 bases remained unmatched. Here the CDR3 reads CASIYRDRGEDTEAFF. The DNA of the CDR3 is TGTGCCAGTATATACCGGGACAGGGGAGAGGACACTGAAGCTTTCTTT.

The chain combines TRBV2 with TRBJ1-3, with 9 bases that match TRBD1. The CDR3 is 16 residues long. V dropped 4 bases and J dropped 4; count of bases not matched to a gene: 8. CDR1 and CDR2 from the germline V gene are SNHLY and FYNNEI. The CDR3 loop reads CASSAIQGQGGNTIYF. The CDR3 DNA sequence: TGTGCCAGCAGTGCCATCCAGGGACAGGGAGGAAACACCATATATTTT. Filled out from reference TRBV2 and TRBJ1-3, the complete variable domain reads EPEVTQTPSHQVTQMGQEVILRCVPISNHLYFYWYRQILGQKVEFLVSFYNNEISEKSEIFDDQFSVERPDGSNFTLKIRSTKLEDSAMYFCASSAIQGQGGNTIYFGEGSWLTVV.

Only a few counts were recorded for this clone. V gene TRBV4-3 combines with J gene TRBJ2-6; 8 positions match TRBD2. CDR3 length: 16 amino acids. Germline CDR1 is LGHNA and CDR2 is YSLEER. The V and J ends lost 0 bases and 5 bases, in that order; junction bases with no gene match: 3. CDR3 loop: CASSQERGVWANVLTF. The CDR3 DNA reads as TGCGCCAGCAGCCAAGAGCGGGGGGTCTGGGCCAACGTCCTGACTTTC.

The table lists this clone with a count of one. The chain couples TRBV9 to TRBJ2-3; 9 bases are a match to TRBD2. This CDR3 has 19 amino acids. Germline assignment: CDR1 SGDLS and CDR2 YYNGEE. V trimming: 3 bases; J trimming: 2 bases; junction bases outside the gene matches: 16. CDR3 sequence: CASSGGTSTGSGYTDTQYF. The CDR3 coding sequence is TGTGCCAGCAGCGGAGGGACTAGCACGGGCAGCGGATACACAGATACGCAGTATTTT.

The chain is built from TRBV30 and TRBJ1-1, with 11 bases lining up with TRBD1. CDR1 and CDR2 (germline): GTSNPN, SVGIG (reference sequence). V lost 3 bases and J lost 4; bases outside the gene matches: 4. The CDR3 runs to 14 residues. CDR3 in amino acids: CAWSGDRGTTEAFF. CDR3 DNA: TGTGCCTGGAGCGGGGACAGGGGGACCACTGAAGCTTTCTTT.

This sequence joins TRBV15 and TRBJ1-5, with D maybe TRBD1 (6 bases). Germline loops: CDR1 LNHNV, CDR2 YYDKDF (reference sequence). The V gene lost 0 bases and the J gene lost 6 bases, with 12 bases spanning the gap. There are 15 residues in the CDR3. Written as DNA, the CDR3 is TGTGCCACCAGCAGAGATATTGGGGGCGGTCAGCCCCAGCATTTT. The encoded protein is CATSRDIGGGQPQHF.

This clone was recorded once. The chain carries TRBV5-6 and TRBJ1-1; 8 bases map to TRBD1. CDR3 length: 15 amino acids. Germline V lookup: CDR1 SGHDT, CDR2 YYEEEE. V dropped 4 bases and J dropped 4; count of bases not matched to a gene: 9. Here the CDR3 reads CASSDLDRASTEAFF. The CDR3 coding sequence is TGTGCCAGCAGCGATTTGGACAGGGCGAGCACTGAAGCTTTCTTT.

This rearrangement joins TRBV4-1 to TRBJ1-5, with TRBD1 matching over 7 bases. This CDR3 is built from 15 residues. CDR1 and CDR2 from the germline V gene are MGHRA and YSYEKL. J was trimmed by 3 bases and V by 1 base; bases with no gene match: 3. As DNA, the CDR3 is TGCGCCAGCAGCCAAGGGACAGGTGACAATCAGCCCCAGCATTTT. It specifies CASSQGTGDNQPQHF.

The rearrangement links TRBV27 to TRBJ2-7, with 10 bases lining up with TRBD2. CDR1 and CDR2 (germline): MNHEY, SMNVEV (reference sequence). Trimming cost V 5 bases and J 6 bases; bases outside gene matches: 10. The CDR3 is 15 amino acids. For the CDR3, the DNA is TGTGCCAGCAGTCCCCATCTAGCGGGAGTGGGCGAGCAGTACTTC. Translation: CASSPHLAGVGEQYF.